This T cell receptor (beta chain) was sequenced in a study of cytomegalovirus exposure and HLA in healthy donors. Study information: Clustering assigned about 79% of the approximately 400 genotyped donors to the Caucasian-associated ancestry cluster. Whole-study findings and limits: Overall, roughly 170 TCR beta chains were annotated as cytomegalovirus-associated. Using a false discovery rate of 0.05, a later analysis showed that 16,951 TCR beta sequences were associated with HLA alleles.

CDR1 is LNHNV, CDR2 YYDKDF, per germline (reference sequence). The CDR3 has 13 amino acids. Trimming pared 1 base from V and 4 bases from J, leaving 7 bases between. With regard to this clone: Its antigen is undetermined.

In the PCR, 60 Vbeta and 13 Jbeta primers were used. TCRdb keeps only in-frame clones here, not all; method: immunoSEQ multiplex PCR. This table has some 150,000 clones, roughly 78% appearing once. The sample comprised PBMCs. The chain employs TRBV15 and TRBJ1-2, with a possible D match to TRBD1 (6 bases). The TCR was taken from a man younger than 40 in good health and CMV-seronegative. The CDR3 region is CATSRADSYGYTF. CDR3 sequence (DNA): TGTGCCACCAGCAGAGCGGACAGCTATGGCTACACCTTC.